Listed below are T cell receptor beta chains from one sample, sequenced in a study of cytomegalovirus exposure and HLA in healthy donors. Assay used: immunoSEQ multiplex PCR; TCRdb lists only in-frame clones, some missing. The data hold roughly 150,000 clones, with around 75% observed a single time. Sequencing was carried out using PBMCs. The receptors shown here come from a man aged 18 to 29 in good health and CMV-seropositive. CDR3s include the opening cysteine and the closing phenylalanine or tryptophan. Fields, in order: D gene, J gene, V gene, clone size, CDR3 DNA, CDR3 protein. D genes are given only for firm matches. Not all rows give a size; the values are once, few, many and, for expanded clones, a class.

.	TRBJ2-1	TRBV5-4	.	TGTGCCAGCAGCTTCGGCAATGAGCAGTTCTTC	CASSFGNEQFF
TRBD2	TRBJ2-5	TRBV28	.	TGTGCCAGCAGTTCGTGGGGACTAGCGGGAGGAGAGACCCAGTACTTC	CASSSWGLAGGETQYF
.	TRBJ1-1	TRBV5-1	.	TGCGCCACCCGAGCGGAGGAGGTAAGCACTGAAGCTTTCTTT	CATRAEEVSTEAFF
TRBD1	TRBJ1-2	TRBV10-3	.	TGTGCCATCAGAACCTCCGGGGACAGGCATGGCTACACCTTC	CAIRTSGDRHGYTF
.	TRBJ1-3	TRBV11-2	.	TGTGCCAGCAGCTTACGGAGGGAAAGCTGGATATATTTT	CASSLRRESWIYF
TRBD1	TRBJ1-1	TRBV19	.	TGTGCCAGTAGTTCCTTGGACAGGGGTAGAGCTTTCTTT	CASSSLDRGRAFF
.	TRBJ2-1	TRBV6-4	few	TGTGCCAGCAGTGACAGAACGAGCTCCTACAATGAGCAGTTCTTC	CASSDRTSSYNEQFF
TRBD2	TRBJ2-1	TRBV5-1	.	TGCGCCAGCAGCTTGGTGCTAGCGGGAGGAAAGGGCAGTGAGCAGTTCTTC	CASSLVLAGGKGSEQFF
TRBD1	TRBJ1-2	TRBV30	.	TGTGCCTGGGACAGGGGAGGAAGGGGCTACACCTTC	CAWDRGGRGYTF
TRBD1	TRBJ1-4	TRBV15	.	TGTGCCACCAGCAGATCTCTGGGACAGGGGGCGGAAAAACTGTTTTTT	CATSRSLGQGAEKLFF
.	TRBJ2-2	TRBV7-8	few	TGTGCCAGCAGCTTAGGGACAGCCGTAGACACCGGGGAGCTGTTTTTT	CASSLGTAVDTGELFF
TRBD1	TRBJ1-2	TRBV5-1	.	TGCGCCAGCAGCCATCCGACAGGGGAAGTGAACTATGGCTACACCTTC	CASSHPTGEVNYGYTF
.	TRBJ2-5	TRBV12-5	few	TGTGCTAGTGGTCCCAACGGAGCCCAAGAGACCCAGTACTTC	CASGPNGAQETQYF
TRBD2	TRBJ2-5	TRBV10-3	.	TGTGCCACCGCCGGGGGGACCAAAGTATCGGAGACCCAGTACTTC	CATAGGTKVSETQYF
.	TRBJ2-3	TRBV7-3	.	TGTGCCAGCAGCTTAAGCGGGGTTAGCACAGATACGCAGTATTTT	CASSLSGVSTDTQYF
TRBD1	TRBJ1-1	TRBV9	.	TGTGCCAGCAGCGTAGATCCGGGACAGGGCACTGAAGCTTTCTTT	CASSVDPGQGTEAFF
TRBD1	TRBJ2-5	TRBV14	.	TGTGCCAGCAGCCGGCTACAGGGGGCAGAGACCCAGTACTTC	CASSRLQGAETQYF
TRBD2	TRBJ2-4	TRBV27	once	TGTGCCAGCAGTTCCGGACTAGCGGGAGTCATTCAGTACTTC	CASSSGLAGVIQYF
TRBD1	TRBJ1-2	TRBV29-1	.	TGCAGCGTGACGGACAGGGCGAACTATGGCTACACCTTC	CSVTDRANYGYTF
TRBD1	TRBJ2-1	TRBV29-1	few	TGCAGCGGACAGGGGGCTTTGGGCAATGAGCAGTTCTTC	CSGQGALGNEQFF
TRBD2	TRBJ2-3	TRBV11-2	.	TGTGCCAGCAGCTTAGGTTCGGTTACTAGCGGACTCACAGATACGCAGTATTTT	CASSLGSVTSGLTDTQYF
TRBD2	TRBJ2-2	TRBV2	.	TGTGCCAGCAGTGAGGCTAGCGGGAACACCGGGGAGCTGTTTTTT	CASSEASGNTGELFF
.	TRBJ2-1	TRBV29-1	.	TGCAGCGCCAACTATCTAGCATCCTACAATGAGCAGTTCTTC	CSANYLASYNEQFF
TRBD1	TRBJ2-1	TRBV14	.	TGTGCCAGCAGCCAAGATCAGGGGGCCGGGTGGTTGTTCTTC	CASSQDQGAGWLFF
TRBD1	TRBJ2-3	TRBV19	.	TGTGCCAGTAGGGACAGGGACACAGATACGCAGTATTTT	CASRDRDTDTQYF
.	TRBJ2-1	TRBV5-6	.	TGTGCCAGCAGCTTGGGTGAGCGTCTAAATGAGCAGTTCTTC	CASSLGERLNEQFF
TRBD2	TRBJ2-1	TRBV5-1	.	TGCGCCAGCAGCCCGGGGGGAGGGACTTCCTACAATGAGCAGTTCTTC	CASSPGGGTSYNEQFF
.	TRBJ1-1	TRBV30	.	TGTGCCTGGAGCCAGGGCTCCGGAGCTGAAGCTTTCTTT	CAWSQGSGAEAFF
TRBD2	TRBJ2-1	TRBV5-1	.	TGCGCCAGCAGCTTTAGCGGGATAATGAGCGATGAGCAGTTCTTC	CASSFSGIMSDEQFF
TRBD1	TRBJ1-1	TRBV19	.	TGTGCCACAACAGGGGGGACTGAAGCTTTCTTT	CATTGGTEAFF
TRBD2	TRBJ2-1	TRBV7-9	.	TGTGCCAGCAGCTTAGGACTAGCGGGGGGGCGAGATGAGCAGTTCTTC	CASSLGLAGGRDEQFF
.	TRBJ2-1	TRBV5-4	.	TGTGCCAGCAGCTTGGATGTAAATGAGCAGTTCTTC	CASSLDVNEQFF
.	TRBJ2-1	TRBV28	.	TGTGCCAGCAGAGCCGGGACTGGCTCCTACAATGAGCAGTTCTTC	CASRAGTGSYNEQFF
.	TRBJ1-4	TRBV28	.	TGTGCCAGCAGTTTAGCCGGGAATCATGAAAAACTGTTTTTT	CASSLAGNHEKLFF
TRBD2	TRBJ2-3	TRBV25-1	few	TGTGCCAGCAGTGAACCCTGGACTAGCGGGGGGCGAGGAGATACGCAGTATTTT	CASSEPWTSGGRGDTQYF
.	TRBJ2-3	TRBV6-1	.	TGTGCCAGCGGAAGCTCATCGGGGGGCCGGGATACGCAGTATTTT	CASGSSSGGRDTQYF
TRBD1	TRBJ2-2	TRBV23-1	.	TGCGTTCCGAAACAGGGGGCGCGGACCGGGGAGCTGTTTTTT	CVPKQGARTGELFF